This TCR beta chain was sequenced in a study of human T cells and chemical hapten exposure. Study outcomes and limitations: High-frequency TCRs, those above 1 in 1000, stayed the same after DPC sensitization. In the PT1 data, expanded TCR counts showed a positive correlation with patch test score.

In TCRdb, the RACE reads were re-called with MiXCR into one record per CDR3 protein. Of 38,000 or so distinct CDR3 sequences listed, 9.5% are singletons. Ten or more counts support this clonotype. Its specificity is unknown. This CDR3 has 20 amino acids. Time point meaning: patch test 3, about 24 weeks after DPC sensitization. Treatment described: therapeutic diphenylcyclopropenone sensitization with weekly scalp DPC. Total RNA was isolated from whole blood that had not been fractionated. The TCR was taken from a middle-aged man with alopecia areata. Some clones in this sample may be carry-over from other donors' samples. The sample here was whole blood, taken in connection with sensitization to the hapten diphenylcyclopropenone (DPC). The chain uses TRBV21-1 and TRBJ1-4; the table's D call of TRBD1 was not tested on the DNA. TRBV21-1 is an annotated pseudogene. The CDR3 bases are TGTGCCAGCAGCAAAAAAAGGACAGAGGACCATCCCTCAACTAATGAAAAACTGTTTTTT. It codes for CASSKKRTEDHPSTNEKLFF.